This TCR beta chain was recovered during a study of pediatric ulcerative colitis. Findings of the study overall: A couple of rectal clonotypes were found only in ulcerative colitis patients, all of them.

Remarks on this clone: What it binds is not known.

Assay used: immunoSEQ multiplex PCR; TCRdb lists only in-frame clones, some missing. The sample shows 57,000 or so clones, about 89% of them seen only once. Germline CDR1 reads SGHRS; CDR2 reads YFSETQ. The CDR3 has 12 amino acids. The V end lost 7 bases, the J end lost 2 bases, and 10 bases lay between the germline ends. This TCR derives from a boy aged 5-17 years who was a control in a study of pediatric ulcerative colitis. V and J are TRBV5-1 and TRBJ2-7; D might be TRBD2 (6 bases). Sequenced sample: blood. The CDR3 region has the DNA TGCGCCAGCCGCGGAGGGACCTACGAGCAGTACTTC. Translation gives CASRGGTYEQYF.